This T cell receptor beta chain appears in the sequencing data of a study of patients and donors after allogeneic stem cell transplantation. This clonotype was observed a handful of times. TCRdb reanalysed the RT-PCR reads using MiXCR and keeps one entry per CDR3 protein. In the table there are roughly 960,000 distinct CDR3 sequences, more than 15% of which are singletons. Source material: blood, either unsorted or a sorted T cell fraction (not recorded which). This receptor was identified in a human donor who was either an allogeneic HSCT recipient or a stem cell or donor lymphocyte infusion donor (not recorded which). It is not recorded whose cells these are; they may come from a transplant donor.

This CDR3 is CATQGGNYGYTF. Here the CDR3 DNA reads TGTGCCACGCAGGGAGGGAACTATGGCTACACCTTC. V gene TRBV6-2 or TRBV6-3 combines with J gene TRBJ1-2; perhaps TRBD1 as D (5 bases). The ends were cut back, 10 bases at V and 2 bases at J, with 11 bases in the middle. This CDR3 spans 12 amino acids. The germline V gene encodes CDR1 MNHEY and CDR2 SVGEGT.